This T cell receptor (beta chain) was found in a study of blood T cell repertoires in COVID-19. Across the study: Whether acute or convalescent, the COVID-19 samples came from the United States, Italy and Spain. Nucleic acid was either cDNA or gDNA, and it came from T cells, B-cell-depleted T cells, or PBMCs.

V dropped 0 bases and J dropped 2; count of bases not matched to a gene: 7. Per the germline V gene, CDR1 is MGHRA and CDR2 is YSYEKL. The CDR3 spans 16 residues. Under the authors' procedure: Amplified reference gene primers provided the basis for estimating nucleated cell counts. Sequencing was performed with immunoSEQ multiplex PCR; in TCRdb, only in-frame clones are kept and a portion is missing. V and J calls and clone size are as listed in that table; D and trimming were resolved from the DNA. The data hold a few hundred thousand clones, with around 78% observed a single time. The chain couples TRBV4-1 to TRBJ2-7, with 7 bases identical to TRBD2. This sequence was found in a man aged 55-75 years who had recovered from COVID-19. Sample: peripheral blood. CDR3 sequence: CASSQDGGVRTYEQYF. DNA of the CDR3: TGCGCCAGCAGCCAAGATGGGGGGGTACGGACCTACGAGCAGTACTTC.